The entry below describes one TCR beta chain. Its antigen is undetermined. Preparation of the TCRbeta library used unique molecular identifiers. TCRdb reanalysed the PCR reads using MiXCR and keeps one entry per CDR3 protein. The sample contains about 440,000 distinct CDR3 sequences, roughly 44% of which appear only once. This entry is derived from a study of T-cell reconstitution after alpha-beta-depleted transplantation in children. Study outcomes and limitations: The origin of alpha-beta T cells about two months after transplant was reportedly several hundred expanded graft clones. Newly made T cells mostly supplied T-cell counts and diversity one year after transplant. Some patients showed high day-60 TCRbeta diversity, which derived from surviving recipient T cells and thymic progenitors.

The CDR3 spans 15 residues. Trimming removed 6 bases from V and 3 bases from J; junction bases left unmatched: 10. This clonotype originated in a girl aged 2-10 years with aplastic anemia, due to receive a stem cell transplant. Source: PBMCs, taken before TCRalphabeta/CD19-depleted stem cell transplant. The chain joins TRBV12-3 or TRBV12-4 to TRBJ2-7, with TRBD2 matching over 8 bases. This chain's CDR3 is CASSPTGLGLYEQYF. CDR3 bases: TGTGCCAGCAGCCCTACGGGACTAGGGCTCTACGAGCAGTACTTC.